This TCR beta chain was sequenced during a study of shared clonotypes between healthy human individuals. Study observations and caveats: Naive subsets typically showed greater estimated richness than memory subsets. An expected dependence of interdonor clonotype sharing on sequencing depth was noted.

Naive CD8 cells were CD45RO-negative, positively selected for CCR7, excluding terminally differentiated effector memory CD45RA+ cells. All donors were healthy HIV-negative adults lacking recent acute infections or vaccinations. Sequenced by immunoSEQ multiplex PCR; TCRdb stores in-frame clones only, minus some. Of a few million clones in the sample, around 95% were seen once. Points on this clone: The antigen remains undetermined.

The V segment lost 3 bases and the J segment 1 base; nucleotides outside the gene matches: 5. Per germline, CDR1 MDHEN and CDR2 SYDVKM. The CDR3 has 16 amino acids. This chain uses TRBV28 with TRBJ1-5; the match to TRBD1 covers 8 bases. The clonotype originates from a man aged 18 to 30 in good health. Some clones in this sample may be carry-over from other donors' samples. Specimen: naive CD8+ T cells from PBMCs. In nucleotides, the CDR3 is TGTGCCAGCAGTTTCAGGGGGCCGATAAGCAATCAGCCCCAGCATTTT. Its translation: CASSFRGPISNQPQHF.